This TCR beta chain was retrieved from a study of control samples from healthy donors and cancer patients. Profiled with immunoSEQ multiplex PCR; TCRdb holds only in-frame clones, not every one. Of about 120,000 clones detected, approximately 93% appear once; the ten largest clones hold around 7.6%. The V gene's germline CDR1 is KGHSH and CDR2 LQKENI. Trimming at V came to 3 bases and at J to 3 bases, leaving 2 bases not matched to a gene. The CDR3 contains 14 residues. The source is a woman younger than 35 in good health. Sequencing used blood. The chain links TRBV18 to TRBJ1-1; TRBD1 matches 9 bases. CDR3 amino acids: CASSPGQGYTEAFF. The DNA for the CDR3 is TGTGCCAGCTCACCCGGACAGGGGTACACTGAAGCTTTCTTT.